The T cell receptor (beta chain) described here comes from a study of blood T cell repertoires in COVID-19. The overall study: There were acute and convalescent COVID-19 samples, and they came from the United States, Italy and Spain. PBMCs, B-cell-depleted T cells, or T cells provided the cDNA or gDNA that made up the material.

Authors' methods: Estimation of nucleated cell counts was performed using reference gene primer amplification. Some clones are missing from TCRdb's copy, which holds only in-frame ones; the method was immunoSEQ multiplex PCR. From that table come the V and J calls and clone size; the DNA was used to work out D and trimming. This table holds about 400,000 clones, 80% to 90% found once. The sequenced sample consisted of peripheral blood. The TCR was taken from a man aged 35 to 55 with acute or convalescent COVID-19.

The CDR3 is CASSLMSGYTF. The CDR3 nucleotides read TGTGCCAGCAGCTTAATGAGCGGCTACACCTTC. This chain links TRBV11-2 with TRBJ1-2; D gene unclear. The germline CDR1 and CDR2 sequences are SGHAT and FQNNGV. Trimming pared 2 bases from V and 8 bases from J, leaving 6 bases between. The CDR3 spans 11 residues.